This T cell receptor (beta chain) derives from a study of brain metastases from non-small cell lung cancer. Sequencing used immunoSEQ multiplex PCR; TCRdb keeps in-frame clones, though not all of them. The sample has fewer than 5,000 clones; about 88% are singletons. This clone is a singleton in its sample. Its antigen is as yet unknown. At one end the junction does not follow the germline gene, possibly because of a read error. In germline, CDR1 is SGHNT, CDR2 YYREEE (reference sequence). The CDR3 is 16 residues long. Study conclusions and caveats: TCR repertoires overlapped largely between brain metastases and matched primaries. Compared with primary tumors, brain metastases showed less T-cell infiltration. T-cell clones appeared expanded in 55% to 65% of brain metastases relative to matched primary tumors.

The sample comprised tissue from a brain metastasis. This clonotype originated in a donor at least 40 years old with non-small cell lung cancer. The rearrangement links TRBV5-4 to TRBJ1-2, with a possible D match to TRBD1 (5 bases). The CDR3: CANSKPGTLRNYGYTF. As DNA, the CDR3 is TGTGCCAACAGCAAACCGGGGACCCTAAGAAACTATGGCTACACCTTC.